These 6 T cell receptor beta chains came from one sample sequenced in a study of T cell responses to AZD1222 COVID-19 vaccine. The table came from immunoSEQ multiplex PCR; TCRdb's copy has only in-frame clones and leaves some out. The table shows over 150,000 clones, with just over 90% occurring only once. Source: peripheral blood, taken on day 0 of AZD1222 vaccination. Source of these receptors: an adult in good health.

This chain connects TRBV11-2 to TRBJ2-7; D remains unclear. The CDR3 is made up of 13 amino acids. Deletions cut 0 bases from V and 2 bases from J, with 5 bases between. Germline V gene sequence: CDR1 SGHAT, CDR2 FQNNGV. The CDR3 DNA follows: TGTGCCAGCAGCTTAGATATTGCCTACGAGCAGTACTTC. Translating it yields CASSLDIAYEQYF.

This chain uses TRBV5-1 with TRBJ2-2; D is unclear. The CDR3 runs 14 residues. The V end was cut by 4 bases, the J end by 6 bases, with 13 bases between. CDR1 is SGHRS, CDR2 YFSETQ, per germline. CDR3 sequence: CASSPDRQSGELFF. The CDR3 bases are TGCGCCAGCAGCCCGGACCGGCAGTCCGGGGAGCTGTTTTTT.

The CDR3 coding sequence is TGTGCCAGCAGTGAACCGACAGCTAGCACAGATACGCAGTATTTT. It translates to CASSEPTASTDTQYF. This chain uses TRBV6-1 with TRBJ2-3; D is possibly TRBD1 (5 bases). Germline CDR1 and CDR2: MNHNS and SASEGT. The CDR3 is 15 amino acids. Trimming shortened V by 2 bases and J by 0 bases, and 9 bases separated the two germline ends.

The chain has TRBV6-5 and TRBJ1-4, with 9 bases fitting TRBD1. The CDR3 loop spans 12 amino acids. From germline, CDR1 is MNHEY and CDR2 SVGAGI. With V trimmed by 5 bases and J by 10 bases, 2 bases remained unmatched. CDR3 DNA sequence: TGTGCCAGCAGTCGGGACAGGGCAAAACTGTTTTTT. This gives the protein CASSRDRAKLFF.

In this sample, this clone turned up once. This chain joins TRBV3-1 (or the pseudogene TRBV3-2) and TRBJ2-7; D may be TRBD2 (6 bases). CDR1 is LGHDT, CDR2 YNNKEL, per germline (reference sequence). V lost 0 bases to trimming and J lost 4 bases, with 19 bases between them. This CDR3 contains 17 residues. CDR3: CASSQDPFVGGFYEQYF. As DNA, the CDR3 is TGTGCCAGCAGCCAAGATCCTTTTGTTGGGGGGTTTTACGAGCAGTACTTC.

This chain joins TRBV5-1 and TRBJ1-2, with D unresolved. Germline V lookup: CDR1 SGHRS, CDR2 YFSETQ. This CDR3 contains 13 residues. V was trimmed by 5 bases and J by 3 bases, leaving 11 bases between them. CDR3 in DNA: TGCGCCAGCAGGAACCTGACCTACTATGGCTACACCTTC. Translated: CASRNLTYYGYTF.